The rows below give T cell receptor beta chains drawn from one sample of a study of OX40 agonist ivuxolimab in advanced cancers. TCRdb's table, derived via immunoSEQ multiplex PCR, lists solely in-frame clones and lacks some. This sample has about 130,000 clones, with about 90% found just once. The specimen comprised CD4+ or CD8+ T cells sorted from blood, sampled in a trial of the OX40 agonist ivuxolimab. Receptors originate from an adult with an advanced solid tumor such as melanoma, head and neck, liver or kidney cancer. The CDR3 runs from the conserved cysteine through the conserved F or W. Each record gives: D gene, clone size, V gene, J gene, CDR3 protein, CDR3 DNA. D genes are given only for firm matches. Clone size is not always given. Where it is, it says once, few, many or a class for expanded clones.

>-|-|TRBV27|TRBJ2-3
CASSSGQSLITDTQYF
TGTGCCAGCAGTTCTGGACAGTCCTTAATCACAGATACGCAGTATTTT
>-|few|TRBV18|TRBJ1-2
CASSPPQGRFGVGYTF
TGTGCCAGCTCACCCCCTCAAGGCCGCTTCGGGGTTGGCTACACCTTC
>TRBD1|-|TRBV6-5|TRBJ2-1
CASSFTGTGINEQFF
TGTGCCAGCAGTTTCACCGGGACAGGGATCAATGAGCAGTTCTTC
>-|-|TRBV7-2|TRBJ1-1
CASSFNAVNTEAFF
TGTGCCAGCAGCTTTAACGCGGTGAACACTGAAGCTTTCTTT
>-|-|TRBV11-1|TRBJ2-1
CASSEGDRNYNEQFF
TGTGCCAGCAGCGAGGGAGACAGGAATTACAATGAGCAGTTCTTC
>-|-|TRBV30|TRBJ1-1
CAWSVDTEAFF
TGTGCCTGGAGTGTAGACACTGAAGCTTTCTTT
>-|once|TRBV7-6|TRBJ1-4
CASSFRLGGRGKDEKLFF
TGTGCCAGCAGCTTTAGATTGGGCGGAAGGGGGAAGGATGAAAAACTGTTTTTT
>TRBD1|-|TRBV7-3|TRBJ1-1
CASSLDRGEAFF
TGTGCCAGCAGCCTCGACAGGGGTGAAGCTTTCTTT
>TRBD2|-|TRBV2|TRBJ2-3
CASSAGLASTDTQYF
TGTGCCAGCAGCGCCGGACTAGCGAGCACAGATACGCAGTATTTT
>-|-|TRBV2|TRBJ2-2
CASSEGRQANTGELFF
TGTGCCAGCAGTGAAGGTCGGCAGGCAAACACCGGGGAGCTGTTTTTT
>-|-|TRBV18|TRBJ1-1
CASSPSQGFLGTEAFF
TGTGCCAGCTCACCATCTCAGGGATTCCTGGGGACTGAAGCTTTCTTT
>TRBD2|-|TRBV19|TRBJ2-1
CASSTSGVTYNEQFF
TGTGCCAGTAGTACTAGCGGAGTAACCTACAATGAGCAGTTCTTC
>-|-|TRBV27|TRBJ1-1
CASGVGNTEAFF
TGTGCAAGCGGGGTGGGAAACACTGAAGCTTTCTTT
>-|-|TRBV4-2|TRBJ1-1
CASSSLGRGEAFF
TGTGCCAGCAGCAGCCTAGGCAGGGGTGAAGCTTTCTTT
>-|-|TRBV10-3|TRBJ1-2
CAISVVEESYGYTF
TGTGCCATCAGTGTTGTAGAGGAGAGCTATGGCTACACCTTC
>-|-|TRBV10-3|TRBJ2-7
CAISGNDVDEQYF
TGTGCCATCAGCGGGAACGATGTGGACGAGCAGTACTTC
>-|-|TRBV9|TRBJ2-1
CASSRRLGLSSYNEQFF
TGTGCCAGCAGCCGACGCCTGGGCTTAAGCTCCTACAATGAGCAGTTCTTC
>-|-|TRBV4-2|TRBJ1-2
CASRPGLTYGYTF
TGTGCCAGCAGGCCGGGACTGACCTATGGCTACACCTTC
>-|-|TRBV19|TRBJ2-5
CASSTSWQFYGQYF
TGTGCCAGTAGCACCTCCTGGCAGTTCTACGGGCAGTACTTC
>TRBD1|-|TRBV27|TRBJ2-1
CASRQGNYNEQFF
TGTGCCTCCCGACAGGGAAATTACAATGAGCAGTTCTTC
>TRBD2|-|TRBV5-4|TRBJ2-5
CASSLGTSGSIETQYF
TGTGCCAGCAGCCTCGGGACTAGCGGGAGCATAGAGACCCAGTACTTC
>TRBD1|-|TRBV27|TRBJ1-1
CASRGDRGRYMNTEAFF
TGTGCCAGCAGGGGGGACAGGGGTCGGTACATGAACACTGAAGCTTTCTTT
>-|-|TRBV7-9|TRBJ2-7
CASSQDSSYEQYF
TGTGCCAGCAGCCAGGACAGCTCCTACGAGCAGTACTTC
>-|once|TRBV14|TRBJ2-7
CASGHTYEQYF
TGTGCCAGTGGACATACCTACGAGCAGTACTTC
>TRBD1|-|TRBV7-9|TRBJ1-2
CASSLSTGAQDYGHTF
TGTGCCAGCAGCTTATCTACAGGGGCACAGGACTATGGCCACACCTTC
>-|-|TRBV5-8|TRBJ1-5
CASNSGQISNQPQHF
TGTGCCAGCAACTCCGGGCAGATTAGCAATCAGCCCCAGCATTTT
>-|few|TRBV2|TRBJ1-2
CASSEGGLGYTF
TGTGCCAGCAGTGAGGGGGGCCTTGGCTACACCTTC
>-|-|TRBV18|TRBJ2-1
CASSARDNPPGNEQFF
TGTGCCAGCTCAGCTCGGGACAACCCCCCTGGGAATGAGCAGTTCTTC
>TRBD1|once|TRBV10-3|TRBJ1-2
CAIAPPGQGDGYTF
TGTGCCATCGCCCCTCCGGGACAGGGAGATGGCTACACCTTC
>-|-|TRBV7-9|TRBJ2-7
CASSKSAGFAHEQYF
TGTGCCAGCAGTAAATCGGCCGGATTTGCGCACGAGCAGTACTTC
>-|-|TRBV19|TRBJ2-7
CASSITDSSYEQYF
TGTGCCAGTAGTATAACGGACAGTTCCTACGAGCAGTACTTC
>-|-|TRBV7-8|TRBJ2-7
CASSPPGQGPYEQYF
TGTGCCAGCAGTCCTCCTGGGCAGGGGCCCTACGAGCAGTACTTC
>-|-|TRBV7-3|TRBJ1-5
CASNFLGNQPQHF
TGTGCCAGCAACTTCCTAGGAAATCAGCCCCAGCATTTT
>-|-|TRBV9|TRBJ1-6
CASSVSDRPGSPLHF
TGTGCCAGCAGCGTATCTGACCGGCCAGGTTCACCCCTCCACTTT
>TRBD1|-|TRBV6-5|TRBJ1-2
CASSYGAGGSYGYTF
TGTGCCAGCAGTTACGGCGCAGGGGGATCCTATGGCTACACCTTC
>-|-|TRBV7-2|TRBJ2-1
CASSPRGARGSSYNEQFF
TGTGCCAGCAGTCCCCGGGGAGCGAGGGGAAGCTCCTACAATGAGCAGTTCTTC
>TRBD1|-|TRBV28|TRBJ2-1
CASSFYRGLAYNEQFF
TGTGCCAGCAGTTTCTACAGGGGGCTTGCCTACAATGAGCAGTTCTTC
>TRBD2|-|TRBV19|TRBJ2-7
CASSPAGDGVEYF
TGTGCCAGTAGTCCGGCGGGGGACGGGGTGGAGTACTTC
>-|-|TRBV6-6|TRBJ1-5
CASSYSDRGGQPQHF
TGTGCCAGCAGTTATTCAGACAGAGGGGGTCAGCCCCAGCATTTT
>-|-|TRBV5-1|TRBJ2-1
CASSPRGTGSYNEQFF
TGCGCCAGCAGCCCGCGGGGAACCGGCTCCTACAATGAGCAGTTCTTC
>-|-|TRBV7-2|TRBJ1-5
CASSLDRNQPQHF
TGTGCCAGCAGCTTAGACAGAAATCAGCCCCAGCATTTT
>-|-|TRBV7-9|TRBJ1-1
CASSKGGVNTEAFF
TGTGCCAGCAGTAAAGGCGGCGTGAACACTGAAGCTTTCTTT
>-|-|TRBV7-9|TRBJ1-2
CASSSDGLGETSRTF
TGTGCCAGCAGCTCGGACGGACTTGGGGAAACGAGTAGAACCTTC
>-|-|TRBV7-3|TRBJ2-1
CASSLRDFPYNEQFF
TGTGCCAGCAGCCTAAGGGACTTTCCCTACAATGAGCAGTTCTTC
>-|-|TRBV28|TRBJ1-5
CASSLWAVSGVNQPQHF
TGTGCCAGCAGTCTCTGGGCTGTTTCAGGGGTGAATCAGCCCCAGCATTTT
>TRBD1|-|TRBV10-3|TRBJ1-4
CAISEGTANEKLFF
TGTGCCATCAGTGAGGGGACAGCTAATGAAAAACTGTTTTTT
>-|-|TRBV19|TRBJ2-1
CASSISKGEQFF
TGTGCCAGTAGTATCTCCAAGGGTGAGCAGTTCTTC